Ten or more counts support the clone carrying this T cell receptor (beta chain). Antigen unknown. This sample was included in a study of regulatory T cells in long-lasting Graves disease. Regarding the study as a whole: Persistent Graves' patients showed a TCR diversity that was lower than that of newly diagnosed ones. Newly diagnosed disease favored TRBV20-1 and TRBJ2-1 over persistent disease.

Germline V gene lookup returns CDR1 SEHNR and CDR2 FQNEAQ (reference sequence). V lost 6 bases to trimming and J lost 5 bases, with 14 bases between them. The CDR3 contains 13 residues. Regarding time point: newly diagnosed GD, antithyroid drugs for less than 3 months. Preparation of the TCR library used RNA extracted from PBMCs. Each patient gave approximately 9 milliliters of EDTA-anticoagulated peripheral blood. HTBI primers from iRepertoire and Arm-PCR of CDR3 regions yielded the TCR beta libraries. Using its own MiXCR run on the multiplex PCR reads, TCRdb lists one record per CDR3 protein. The sample carries roughly 250,000 distinct CDR3 sequences, about 18% recorded once. This same sample was also part of a study on T cells in Graves' hyperthyroidism and ophthalmopathy. That source notes: First-round RT-PCR targeting the TCR CDR3 was performed with the HTBI primer set.

The receptor's source is a woman aged 25 to 39 with Graves disease. The chain combines TRBV7-9 with TRBJ2-7; D perhaps matches TRBD2 (5 bases). Sample: peripheral blood mononuclear cells (PBMCs), taken at new diagnosis, from a patient treated with antithyroid drugs. The CDR3 loop is CASRVAGLNEQYF. The CDR3 DNA sequence: TGTGCCAGCAGGGTTGCTGGACTGAACGAGCAGTACTTC.